These T cell receptor beta chains were read from a single sample in a study of sequential checkpoint blockade in melanoma. Profiling relied on immunoSEQ multiplex PCR, and the TCRdb table lists in-frame clones only, not all of them. Of about 11,000 clones in the sample, around four fifths were seen once. Sequencing used CD8+ T cells sorted from blood (inferred from file names), obtained from a patient given nivolumab and ipilimumab in sequence. All receptors come from a human donor with melanoma. CDR3s include the opening cysteine and the closing phenylalanine or tryptophan. The order of the fields is V gene, clone size, J gene, D gene, CDR3 protein, CDR3 DNA. D genes are given only for firm matches. The size of a clone is reported for some rows only, either as once, few or many, or as a class for expanded clones.

>TRBV7-9|NA|TRBJ2-3|NA
CASEGVSTDTQYF
TGTGCCAGCGAGGGAGTGAGCACAGATACGCAGTATTTT
>TRBV7-9|NA|TRBJ2-7|NA
CASSLPLEDYEQYF
TGTGCCAGCAGCTTACCCCTGGAGGACTACGAGCAGTACTTC
>TRBV4-1|NA|TRBJ2-1|TRBD1
CATGQGAYNEQFF
TGCGCCACCGGACAGGGGGCCTACAATGAGCAGTTCTTC
>TRBV2|NA|TRBJ2-7|TRBD1
CASLSGGPYEQYF
TGTGCCAGTCTTTCAGGGGGCCCCTACGAGCAGTACTTC
>TRBV18|NA|TRBJ1-1|NA
CASSPPFEYTEAFF
TGTGCCAGCTCACCACCTTTCGAGTACACTGAAGCTTTCTTT
>TRBV28|NA|TRBJ2-7|NA
CASSFGTSGEQYF
TGTGCCAGCAGTTTTGGGACAAGTGGCGAGCAGTACTTC
>TRBV27|NA|TRBJ2-2|NA
CAVKYGGQETGELFF
TGTGCAGTAAAATACGGGGGGCAGGAAACCGGGGAGCTGTTTTTT
>TRBV2|NA|TRBJ1-1|TRBD1
CASSGVRQGELALMNTEAFF
TGTGCCAGCAGTGGGGTGAGACAGGGGGAATTAGCTTTGATGAACACTGAAGCTTTCTTT
>TRBV27|few|TRBJ2-5|TRBD1
CASSSHRGPGEQYF
TGTGCCAGCAGTTCCCACAGGGGGCCGGGGGAGCAGTACTTC
>TRBV5-5|NA|TRBJ2-1|NA
CASSSGVGEKGEQFF
TGTGCCAGCAGCTCAGGGGTGGGAGAGAAAGGTGAGCAGTTCTTC
>TRBV4-2|few|TRBJ2-7|TRBD2
CASSGIGGFGSNEQYF
TGTGCCAGCAGCGGAATCGGGGGGTTCGGGTCCAACGAGCAGTACTTC
>TRBV11-2|NA|TRBJ1-1|NA
CASQDRGRLTEAFF
TGTGCCAGTCAAGATAGGGGCAGATTAACTGAAGCTTTCTTT
>TRBV28|NA|TRBJ1-2|NA
CASSFRGIYGYTF
TGTGCCAGCAGTTTCAGGGGAATCTATGGCTACACCTTC
>TRBV19|NA|TRBJ2-5|NA
CASSILSWQTQYF
TGTGCCAGTAGTATTCTCTCCTGGCAGACCCAGTACTTC
>TRBV7-8|NA|TRBJ1-6|TRBD1
CASRGQGYNSPLHF
TGTGCCAGCAGGGGACAGGGCTATAATTCACCCCTCCACTTT
>TRBV7-8|NA|TRBJ2-6|NA
CASSPEWGPHSGANVLTF
TGTGCCAGCAGCCCTGAATGGGGGCCCCATTCTGGGGCCAACGTCCTGACTTTC
>TRBV6-5|NA|TRBJ2-7|NA
CASSYAPRGEQYF
TGTGCCAGCAGTTACGCGCCCCGCGGCGAGCAGTACTTC
>TRBV11-1|NA|TRBJ2-7|NA
CASSLGAKAYEQYF
TGTGCCAGCAGCTTAGGGGCCAAAGCCTACGAGCAGTACTTC
>TRBV6-1|NA|TRBJ2-7|NA
CASSDLGRGYEQYF
TGTGCCAGCAGTGACCTAGGCAGGGGCTACGAGCAGTACTTC
>TRBV28|NA|TRBJ2-5|TRBD2
CASSFSGTSGTGETQYF
TGTGCCAGCAGTTTCTCCGGGACTAGCGGGACAGGAGAGACCCAGTACTTC
>TRBV16|NA|TRBJ2-1|TRBD2
CASSQSTSGTSSYNEQFF
TGTGCCAGCAGCCAATCCACTAGCGGAACAAGCTCCTACAATGAGCAGTTCTTC